This T cell receptor (beta chain) was identified in a study of identical twins. Study conclusions and caveats: Models came in too low on out-of-frame TCR alpha sharing in monozygotic twins. Conclusions relied on cross-sectional statistical analysis, not following the same donors.

A universal primer site arose from template switching, and cDNA bore unique molecular identifiers. Each CDR3 protein gets one entry after TCRdb re-called the 5' RACE reads with MiXCR. Seen here are 420,000 or so distinct CDR3 sequences, less than 20% observed once, and the top ten hold 12%. In its sample, this clonotype was seen a few times. What it binds is not known. The V end was cut by 0 bases, the J end by 7 bases, with 20 bases between. Per germline, CDR1 SGDLS and CDR2 YYNGEE. The CDR3 is 16 residues long. The source is a man over 45 in good health. The chain is built from TRBV9 and TRBJ2-7, with D possibly being TRBD1 (6 bases). Sequences were obtained from naive T cells sorted from blood. CDR3 protein: CASSVGGGNVFGEQYF. The CDR3 nucleotides are TGTGCCAGCAGCGTAGGAGGGGGAAACGTTTTCGGGGAGCAGTACTTC.